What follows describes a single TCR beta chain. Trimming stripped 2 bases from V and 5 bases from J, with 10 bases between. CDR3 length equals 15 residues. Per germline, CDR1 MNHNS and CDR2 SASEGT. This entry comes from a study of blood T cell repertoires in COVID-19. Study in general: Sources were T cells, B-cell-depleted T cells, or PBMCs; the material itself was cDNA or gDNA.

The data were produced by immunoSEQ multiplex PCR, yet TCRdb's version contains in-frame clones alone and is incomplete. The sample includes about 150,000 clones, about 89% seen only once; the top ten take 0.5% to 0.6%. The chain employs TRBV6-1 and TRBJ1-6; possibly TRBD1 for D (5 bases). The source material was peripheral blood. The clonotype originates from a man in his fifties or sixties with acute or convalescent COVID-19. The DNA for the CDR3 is TGTGCCAGCAGTGAAACAGGCTCTGATAATTCACCCCTCCACTTT. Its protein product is CASSETGSDNSPLHF.